The sequence of this T cell receptor beta chain was determined in a study of T cell changes during pregnancy in multiple sclerosis. Produced via immunoSEQ multiplex PCR; TCRdb's table is partial and in-frame only. The sample has about 22,000 clones; approximately 90% are singletons. The TCR was taken from a female donor in good health, enrolled as a control in a pregnancy study. Specimen: CD4+ T cells from peripheral blood mononuclear cells, collected after pregnancy.

CDR3 bases: TGTGCCAGCAGCTTAGCGGGACGGATTTACAATGAGCAGTTCTTC. As protein: CASSLAGRIYNEQFF. This chain joins TRBV7-3 and TRBJ2-1; maybe TRBD2 (6 bases). The germline CDR1 and CDR2 sequences are SGHTA and FQGTGA. V dropped 2 bases and J dropped 4 bases, with 12 bases sitting between them. The CDR3 has 15 residues. The full variable domain, its missing parts supplied by reference TRBV7-3 and TRBJ2-1, is GAGVSQTPSNKVTEKGKYVELRCDPISGHTALYWYRQSLGQGPEFLIYFQGTGAADDSGLPNDRFFAVRPEGSVSTLKIQRTERGDSAVYLCASSLAGRIYNEQFFGPGTRLTVL.